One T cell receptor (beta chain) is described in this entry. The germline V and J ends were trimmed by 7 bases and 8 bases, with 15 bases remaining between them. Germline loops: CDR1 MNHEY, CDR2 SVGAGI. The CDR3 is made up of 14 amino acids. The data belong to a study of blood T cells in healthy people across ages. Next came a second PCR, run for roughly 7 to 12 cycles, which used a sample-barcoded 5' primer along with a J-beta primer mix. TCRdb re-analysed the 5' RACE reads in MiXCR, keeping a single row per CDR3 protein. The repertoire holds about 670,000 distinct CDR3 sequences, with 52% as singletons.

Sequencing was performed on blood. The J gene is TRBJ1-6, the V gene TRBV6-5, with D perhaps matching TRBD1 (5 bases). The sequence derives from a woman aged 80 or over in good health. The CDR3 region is CASKNRPGYSPLHF. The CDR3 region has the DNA TGTGCCAGCAAAAACAGGCCCGGCTATTCACCCCTCCACTTT.